A selection of T cell receptor beta chains follows, all from one sample in a study of identifying expanded T cells in peripheral blood. Some clones are missing from TCRdb's copy, which holds only in-frame ones; the method was immunoSEQ multiplex PCR. The sample has some 96,000 clones; around nine tenths are singletons. Sequencing was performed on blood. These receptors were obtained from a person aged 18 to 75 in good health. Each CDR3 is given with its conserved first and last residue. A D gene is named only where the DNA matches it firmly. Clone sizes are given selectively: once, few, many, or a class where the clone is expanded.

abundance: -; v_gene: TRBV10-2; j_gene: TRBJ2-1; d_gene: -; CDR3aa: CASSEVAAVGRQFF; CDR3nt: TGCGCCAGCAGTGAGGTGGCAGCCGTCGGAAGGCAGTTCTTC
abundance: -; v_gene: TRBV7-2; j_gene: TRBJ1-3; d_gene: TRBD1; CDR3aa: CASSLGRGQGNTIYF; CDR3nt: TGTGCCAGCAGCTTAGGGAGGGGGCAAGGAAACACCATATATTTT
abundance: -; v_gene: TRBV5-5; j_gene: TRBJ1-6; d_gene: -; CDR3aa: CASSLDSPANLHF; CDR3nt: TGTGCCAGCAGCTTGGACAGCCCAGCAAACCTCCACTTT
abundance: -; v_gene: TRBV6-6; j_gene: TRBJ2-1; d_gene: TRBD2; CDR3aa: CASSPGSGGNYNEQFF; CDR3nt: TGTGCCAGCAGTCCCGGGAGCGGGGGGAATTACAATGAGCAGTTCTTC
abundance: -; v_gene: TRBV9; j_gene: TRBJ1-2; d_gene: -; CDR3aa: CASSATPNQATLYGYTF; CDR3nt: TGTGCCAGCAGCGCTACGCCGAACCAAGCAACTCTCTATGGCTACACCTTC
abundance: -; v_gene: TRBV30; j_gene: TRBJ2-5; d_gene: -; CDR3aa: CAWNSQETQYF; CDR3nt: TGTGCCTGGAACAGCCAAGAGACCCAGTACTTC
abundance: -; v_gene: TRBV5-4; j_gene: TRBJ2-5; d_gene: -; CDR3aa: CASSFQTLGETQYF; CDR3nt: TGTGCCAGCAGCTTTCAGACCCTGGGAGAGACCCAGTACTTC
abundance: -; v_gene: TRBV7-9; j_gene: TRBJ2-4; d_gene: TRBD1; CDR3aa: CASSLWGPRQGGWNIQYF; CDR3nt: TGTGCCAGCAGCTTATGGGGCCCCAGACAGGGCGGGTGGAACATTCAGTACTTC
abundance: -; v_gene: TRBV9; j_gene: TRBJ1-1; d_gene: -; CDR3aa: CASSDGGTEAFF; CDR3nt: TGTGCCAGCAGCGACGGGGGCACTGAAGCTTTCTTT
abundance: -; v_gene: TRBV25-1; j_gene: TRBJ1-1; d_gene: -; CDR3aa: CASSESNTEAFF; CDR3nt: TGTGCCAGCAGTGAATCGAACACTGAAGCTTTCTTT
abundance: -; v_gene: TRBV20-1; j_gene: TRBJ1-2; d_gene: -; CDR3aa: CSARSGYGYTF; CDR3nt: TGCAGTGCTAGATCCGGCTATGGCTACACCTTC
abundance: -; v_gene: TRBV19; j_gene: TRBJ1-4; d_gene: -; CDR3aa: CASSSVKTGGEKLFF; CDR3nt: TGTGCCAGTAGTTCTGTTAAGACAGGTGGGGAAAAACTGTTTTTT
abundance: -; v_gene: TRBV14; j_gene: TRBJ2-7; d_gene: -; CDR3aa: CASSPNLASEQYF; CDR3nt: TGTGCCAGCAGCCCGAATTTGGCCTCTGAGCAGTACTTC
abundance: -; v_gene: TRBV6-6; j_gene: TRBJ1-1; d_gene: -; CDR3aa: CASTPVTNTEAFF; CDR3nt: TGTGCCAGCACGCCGGTGACGAACACTGAAGCTTTCTTT
abundance: -; v_gene: TRBV6-5; j_gene: TRBJ1-1; d_gene: -; CDR3aa: CASSYPGSLNTEAFF; CDR3nt: TGTGCCAGCAGTTACCCTGGCAGTCTGAACACTGAAGCTTTCTTT
abundance: once; v_gene: TRBV4-3; j_gene: TRBJ1-4; d_gene: TRBD1; CDR3aa: CASSPGRTGSSTNEKLFF; CDR3nt: TGCGCCAGCAGCCCGGGCCGGACAGGGAGTTCAACTAATGAAAAACTGTTTTTT
abundance: -; v_gene: TRBV5-6; j_gene: TRBJ1-6; d_gene: TRBD1; CDR3aa: CASSRAGTGGFSPLHF; CDR3nt: TGTGCCAGCAGCAGGGCCGGGACAGGGGGGTTTTCACCCCTCCACTTT